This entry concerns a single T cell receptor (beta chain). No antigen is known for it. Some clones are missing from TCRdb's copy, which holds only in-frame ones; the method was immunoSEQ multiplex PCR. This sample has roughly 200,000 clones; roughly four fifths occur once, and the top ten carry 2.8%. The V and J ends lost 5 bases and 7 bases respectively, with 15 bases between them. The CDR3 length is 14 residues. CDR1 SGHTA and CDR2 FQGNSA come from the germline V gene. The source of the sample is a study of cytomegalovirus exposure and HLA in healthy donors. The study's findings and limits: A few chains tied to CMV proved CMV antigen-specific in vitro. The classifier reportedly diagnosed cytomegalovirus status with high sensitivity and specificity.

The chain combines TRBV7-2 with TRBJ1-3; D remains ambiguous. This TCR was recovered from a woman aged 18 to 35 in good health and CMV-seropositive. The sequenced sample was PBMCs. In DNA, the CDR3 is TGTGCCAGCAGCCCCGGGGAGTACTGGAACACCATATATTTT. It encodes CASSPGEYWNTIYF.